The 26 T cell receptor beta chains listed next were all sequenced from one sample in a study of CD8 T cells in ankylosing spondylitis (dated by TCRdb to 2016 to 2017). Library prep was done by 5' RACE. Sequencing was carried out with an Illumina HiSeq 2500. The public reads were quality trimmed at Q25 with fastp and then assembled into clones with MiXCR by TCRdb, keeping productive beta chains. For every CDR3 protein sequence, its rows merge into one entry that carries the most common genes and DNA. In this sample the table shows roughly 160,000 distinct CDR3 sequences, approximately 9.9% of which occur a single time. More than 13% of the sample belongs to the ten largest clones. The sequencing input was blood, either unsorted or a sorted T cell fraction (not recorded which). All receptors come from a female donor with ankylosing spondylitis or in good health (not recorded which).

The sample holds a few counts of this clonotype. The genes are TRBV20-1 and TRBJ2-1, with 14 bases fitting TRBD2. The CDR3 extends over 18 amino acids. The V segment lost 6 bases and the J segment 0 bases; nucleotides outside the gene matches: 10. Germline values: CDR1 DFQATT, CDR2 SNEGSKA (reference sequence). The CDR3 spells CSAPGLAGGPSSYNEQFF. CDR3 coding DNA: TGCAGTGCCCCAGGACTAGCGGGAGGCCCTAGCTCCTACAATGAGCAGTTCTTC.

This rearrangement joins TRBV10-2 to TRBJ1-1; D not resolved. The length of the CDR3 is 15 residues. Germline CDR1 and CDR2: WSHSY and SAAADI. Trimming shortened V by 4 bases and J by 0 bases, and 12 bases separated the two germline ends. The CDR3 here is CASSAPPVMNTEAFF. For the CDR3, the DNA is TGCGCCAGCAGTGCCCCTCCCGTTATGAACACTGAAGCTTTCTTT.

This clonotype was found many times. The chain carries TRBV6-1 and TRBJ2-2, with a weak D call TRBD1 (5 bases). This CDR3 is 14 amino acids long. The V end lost 1 base, the J end lost 6 bases, and 9 bases lay between the germline ends. Germline loops: CDR1 MNHNS, CDR2 SASEGT. The CDR3 DNA sequence: TGTGCCAGCAGTGAAGGTCACAGGCCCGGGGAGCTGTTTTTT. This sequence encodes CASSEGHRPGELFF.

V and J are TRBV12-3 or TRBV12-4 and TRBJ2-3, with 13 bases that match TRBD2. This CDR3 is built from 16 residues. Trimming at V came to 6 bases and at J to 5 bases, leaving 8 bases not matched to a gene. CDR3 sequence (DNA): TGTGCCAGCAGGCACGGACTAGCGGGAGATTTAGATACGCAGTATTTT. Residues: CASRHGLAGDLDTQYF.

V and J are TRBV6-2 or TRBV6-3 and TRBJ2-7, with D perhaps TRBD1 (6 bases). Trimming shortened V by 10 bases and J by 3 bases, and 22 bases separated the two germline ends. The V gene's germline CDR1 is MNHEY and CDR2 SVGEGT. The CDR3 runs 15 residues. The DNA of the CDR3 is TGTGCCACCAGCCCGGGACACCCCTCCGGCTACGAGCAGTACTTC. The encoded protein is CATSPGHPSGYEQYF.

This clonotype was counted only a few times. The V call is TRBV20-1, the J call TRBJ1-1; no clear D gene. The CDR3 covers 15 residues. CDR1 and CDR2 (germline): DFQATT, SNEGSKA (reference sequence). V was shortened by 0 bases and J by 7 bases, with 18 bases between the two germline ends. CDR3 in amino acids: CSARDLDLRSLEAFF. The CDR3 DNA follows: TGCAGTGCTAGAGACCTAGACCTCAGGAGTCTTGAAGCTTTCTTT.

This chain links TRBV25-1 with TRBJ2-1; 10 nucleotides match TRBD2. The CDR3 contains 14 residues. V shed 1 base, J shed 10 bases, and the junction held 4 bases outside the gene matches. CDR1 is MGHDK, CDR2 SYGVNS, per germline. Here the CDR3 DNA reads TGTGCCAGCAGTGAATCTAGCGGGAGTCACGAGCAGTTCTTC. Translated: CASSESSGSHEQFF. Drawing the rest from reference TRBV25-1 and TRBJ2-1, the complete variable domain is EADIYQTPRYLVIGTGKKITLECSQTMGHDKMYWYQQDPGMELHLIHYSYGVNSTEKGDLSSESTVSRIRTEHFPLTLESARPSHTSQYLCASSESSGSHEQFFGPGTRLTVL.

The chain links TRBV20-1 to TRBJ1-1, with 8 bases matching TRBD1. Germline CDR1 and CDR2: DFQATT and SNEGSKA (reference sequence). The CDR3 extends over 13 amino acids. The V segment lost 5 bases and the J segment 5 bases; nucleotides outside the gene matches: 7. The CDR3 region is CSAPDRGKTEAFF. The CDR3 bases are TGCAGTGCTCCTGACAGGGGAAAAACTGAAGCTTTCTTT.

The genes are TRBV20-1 and TRBJ2-1, with 12 bases fitting TRBD2. J gave up 11 bases and V 1 base, and 15 bases lay outside the gene matches. This CDR3 has 17 residues. Germline CDR1 reads DFQATT; CDR2 reads SNEGSKA (reference sequence). CDR3 in DNA: TGCAGTGCTAGAGCCAGGGACCTACTAGCGGGAGGATCCAAGCAGTTCTTC. It is translated as CSARARDLLAGGSKQFF.

The table lists this clonotype with many counts. The rearrangement uses TRBV21-1 and TRBJ2-7; the table gives TRBD1 as D, unverified against the DNA. TRBV21-1 is a pseudogene locus. CDR3 length equals 16 residues. The CDR3 protein is CASSKAGTLNSYEQYF. The CDR3 region has the DNA TGTGCCAGCAGCAAAGCTGGGACCCTTAACTCCTACGAGCAGTACTTC.

This clonotype was recorded many times. This chain connects TRBV12-3 or TRBV12-4 to TRBJ1-2; D is unresolved. The length of the CDR3 is 14 residues. V lost 1 base and J lost 2, with 8 bases in between. The CDR3, as DNA: TGTGCCAGCAGTTTAGGGATGTTCAACTATGGCTACACCTTC. Its translation is CASSLGMFNYGYTF.

This chain joins TRBV7-2 and TRBJ2-1; TRBD2 matches at 7 bases. Germline V CDR1 and CDR2: SGHTA, FQGNSA. The CDR3 extends over 13 amino acids. V was pared by 7 bases and J by 7 bases, with 7 bases of the junction left unmatched. As DNA, the CDR3 is TGTGCCAGCAACGCGGGAGTGTGGAATGAGCAGTTCTTC. Translation: CASNAGVWNEQFF.

A few counts support this clonotype. J is TRBJ2-7 and V is TRBV5-4; 15 positions match TRBD2. Germline CDR1 SGHNT, CDR2 YYREEE (reference sequence). This CDR3 has 15 residues. V lost 4 bases and J lost 3; bases outside the gene matches: 2. CDR3 nucleotides: TGTGCCAGCAGCAGGGGACTAGCGGGAGGCTACGAGCAGTACTTC. Translated: CASSRGLAGGYEQYF.

This clonotype was observed many times. V and J are TRBV10-3 and TRBJ1-2; no firm D call. Trimming took 2 bases from V and 0 from J, leaving 10 bases between them. There are 15 residues in the CDR3. Germline V gives CDR1 ENHRY, CDR2 SYGVKD. The CDR3 DNA reads as TGTGCCATCAGTGAGCGGAAAGCAACTAACTATGGCTACACCTTC. Translating it yields CAISERKATNYGYTF.

This clonotype was found a few times. This chain joins TRBV6-1 and TRBJ1-5, with TRBD1 as a possible D gene (6 bases). Between the trimmed V and J ends, which lost 7 bases and 0 bases, there was a span of 13 bases. This CDR3 comprises 15 residues. Germline lookup yields CDR1 MNHNS and CDR2 SASEGT. CDR3 coding DNA: TGTGCCAGCAAACCGGGACAAACTAGCAATCAGCCCCAGCATTTT. Translating it yields CASKPGQTSNQPQHF.

This clonotype occurred a few times. The rearrangement uses TRBV23-1 and TRBJ2-5, with 9 bases lining up with TRBD1. TRBV23-1 counts as an open reading frame of uncertain function. There are 14 residues in the CDR3. J gave up 4 bases and V 5 bases, and 5 bases lay outside the gene matches. This CDR3 reads CASSYTGGTETQYF. CDR3 nucleotide sequence: TGCGCCAGCAGTTACACAGGGGGCACAGAGACCCAGTACTTC.

This clonotype was detected ten times or more. This chain links TRBV7-9 with TRBJ2-7; 8 nucleotides line up with TRBD2. Germline V gene sequence: CDR1 SEHNR, CDR2 FQNEAQ (reference sequence). The CDR3 has 14 amino acids. With V trimmed by 4 bases and J by 0 bases, 2 bases remained unmatched. CDR3 loop: CASSSGGGSYEQYF. DNA for the CDR3: TGTGCCAGCAGCTCCGGGGGGGGCTCCTACGAGCAGTACTTC.

There are many counts of this clonotype. The chain recombines TRBV12-3 or TRBV12-4 with TRBJ1-2; weak D call: TRBD1 (6 bases). The CDR3 totals 13 residues. V was pared by 3 bases and J by 6 bases, with 11 bases between. For the CDR3, the DNA is TGTGCCAGCAGTTTCCGGGGGCGGAATGGCTACACCTTC. Its translation: CASSFRGRNGYTF.

This clonotype was observed a few times. This chain joins TRBV27 and TRBJ2-5; D might be TRBD1 or TRBD2, each matching 5 bases. Trimming removed 6 bases at V and 3 bases at J, with 8 bases between. Looked up from germline, CDR1 is MNHEY and CDR2 is SMNVEV (reference sequence). This CDR3 has 12 residues. The CDR3 region has the DNA TGTGCCAGCAGGGGGACGGAAGAGACCCAGTACTTC. As protein: CASRGTEETQYF.

The rearrangement uses TRBV12-3 or TRBV12-4 and TRBJ2-5; D perhaps matches TRBD2 (6 bases). The CDR3 consists of 13 residues. V was trimmed by 7 bases and J by 5 bases, leaving 14 bases between them. This chain's CDR3 is CASKRRGGETQYF. The CDR3 nucleotides are TGTGCCAGCAAGAGAAGAGGAGGGGAGACCCAGTACTTC.

This clonotype was observed a few times. V gene TRBV28 combines with J gene TRBJ2-4; D remains ambiguous. V dropped 3 bases and J dropped 3 bases, with 18 bases sitting between them. The CDR3 consists of 17 residues. Germline loops: CDR1 MDHEN, CDR2 SYDVKM. CDR3 coding DNA: TGTGCCAGCAGTTTCGGGCCCTATGGTGGGAACAAAAACATTCAGTACTTC. Its translation is CASSFGPYGGNKNIQYF.

This clonotype has just a few counts. The genes are TRBV21-1 and TRBJ2-1; the table's TRBD2 call for D was not verified on the DNA. TRBV21-1 is tagged as a pseudogene. CDR3 length equals 14 residues. The CDR3 spells CASTQWGRKNEQFF. The DNA of the CDR3 is TGTGCCAGCACCCAGTGGGGGAGGAAGAATGAGCAGTTCTTC.

This clonotype was seen more than once but under ten times. The V gene is TRBV20-1, the J gene TRBJ1-2; D is unclear. Per the germline V gene, CDR1 is DFQATT and CDR2 is SNEGSKA (reference sequence). Trimming removed 6 bases from V and 5 bases from J, with 16 bases in between. The CDR3 runs 13 residues. CDR3 DNA sequence: TGCAGTGCGACGATCAGCTCCGATTATGGCTACACCTTC. This translates into CSATISSDYGYTF.

This clonotype was seen a handful of times. This chain joins TRBV5-6 and TRBJ1-1; D gene unclear. CDR3 length: 13 amino acids. Trimming removed 3 bases from V and 11 bases from J, with 17 bases in between. The germline V gene has CDR1 SGHDT and CDR2 YYEEEE. CDR3 sequence (DNA): TGTGCCAGCAGCTACTCAGACTTAAAAGGGGCTTTCTTT. As protein: CASSYSDLKGAFF.

This clonotype was detected only a few times. This sequence joins TRBV7-8 and TRBJ2-1; 7 nucleotides line up with TRBD2. The CDR3 contains 15 residues. J was trimmed by 2 bases and V by 5 bases; bases with no gene match: 6. Germline loops: CDR1 SGHVS, CDR2 FQNEAQ. CDR3 DNA sequence: TGTGCCAGCAGCAGCGGGACTCTCGCCTACAATGAGCAGTTCTTC. Translated: CASSSGTLAYNEQFF.

The chain carries TRBV6-1 and TRBJ2-2; TRBD2 matches at 9 bases. J gave up 4 bases and V 6 bases, and 9 bases lay outside the gene matches. Looked up from germline, CDR1 is MNHNS and CDR2 is SASEGT. The CDR3 has 16 residues. The CDR3 sequence is CASSLHLAGPTGELFF. DNA of the CDR3: TGTGCCAGCAGCCTACACCTAGCGGGGCCCACCGGGGAGCTGTTTTTT.